This TCR beta chain was found in a study of shared clonotypes between healthy human individuals (TCRdb year 2020). With regard to the full study: The cohort included three men and a couple of women between 18 and 49 years of age. To increase sequencing depth and limit assay-specific biases, TCR repertoire library preparation and sequencing were carried out by different laboratories using diverse techniques. For each donor, CD4 naive and CD4 memory were each run on three plates, CD8 naive on two plates, and CD8 memory on one plate. The study deeply sequenced blood TCR repertoires of about 5 healthy adults to estimate repertoire size and the extent of clonotype sharing between individuals. Leukapheresis yielded between about 0.9 and 10 billion PBMCs per donor.

With respect to this clone: The antigen it recognizes is unknown. Per-base quality was not reported, and no clone a single base away is much larger than it.

CD8 naive samples were obtained by positive selection for CCR7 among CD45RO-negative cells, yielding a CD45RA+CCR7+ population from which TemRA cells were excluded. Donors were healthy HIV-negative adults with no recently reported acute infections or vaccinations. All donors were Caucasian adults living in Nashville, Tennessee, USA. After blood collection by leukapheresis, PBMCs were isolated using Ficoll-Histopaque density gradient centrifugation and then cryopreserved in the vapor phase of liquid nitrogen. Analytical flow cytometry was used to check the purity and quantity of every magnetically sorted T cell population. Genomic DNA was isolated from every sorted fraction and measured by UV absorbance on a Nanodrop 2000c. TCR CDR3 regions were amplified from genomic DNA by multiplex PCR using the deep immunoSEQ assay. Extracted genomic DNA from each cell subset was spread evenly across all wells of several immunoSEQ 96-well plates, with each plate serving as a replicate. For sorted subsets, roughly 190 ng of genomic DNA, equivalent to about 30,000 T cell genomes, went into each replicate PCR. The purified libraries were quantified using a Qubit 3.0 fluorometer, sized with a Bioanalyzer 2100, and then quantified again using the KAPA Library Quantification kit. Every immunoSEQ 96-well plate was sequenced on a dedicated single-read 150-cycle Illumina NextSeq 550 flow cell. The authors' analysis ran thus. Because the immunoSEQ output held only junctional sequences and lacked quality scores, the filtering could not match the filtering applied to full-length reads. Sequences were annotated with PyIR, a Python wrapper for IgBLAST v1.9, using IMGT germline references to assign V/J genes and CDR3. Reads were removed for weak V/J assignments (E-value above 1e-6), missing CDR3, stop codons, out-of-frame junctions, or ambiguous translated residues. V3J clonotypes were defined as sequences sharing an identical inferred V gene, J gene, and CDR3 amino acid sequence. The percentage overlap between two repertoires was calculated by dividing the number of shared unique clonotypes by the size of the smaller repertoire. Three approaches were used to assess repertoire richness: RTK rarefaction, the Chao1 estimator, and Recon v2.1 estimates of unobserved clonotypes. For all TCRbeta clonotypes obtained by the gDNA method from a few donors, generation probabilities were computed with OLGA. This is the immuneACCESS table as TCRdb keeps it, with only in-frame sequences that have V and J called. A part of the clones is gone; compared with another copy, unresolved V genes explain less than half, and the rest is unexplained. V and J calls and clone size are as listed in that table; D and trimming were resolved from the DNA. This sample holds nearly 2 million clones; about 95% were observed only once. More than 0.9% of the sample is taken by the ten largest.

Study-level results and caveats: Higher generation probabilities were observed for clonotypes shared by all four sorted-subset donors than for non-shared clonotypes. The small number of donors limited the genetic and exposure-history diversity represented. Based on pairwise subsampling, the degree of clonotype sharing among donors was expected to be affected by sequencing depth. Incomplete sequencing was indicated by rarefaction of sorted-subset datasets, despite the large sequencing depth. Sampling was restricted to blood, and TCR repertoires in tissues likely differ from the TCR repertoires found in blood. Estimated clonotype richness was generally larger for naive than for memory subsets. Across a few donors, about 4.5% of naive CD4, roughly 3.5% of naive CD8, 2.3% of memory CD4, and approximately 0.4% of memory CD8 clonotypes were shared.

Based on the germline V gene, the CDR1 and CDR2 sequences are KGHSH and LQKENI. For this chain, trimming is 5 bases at the V end and 5 bases at the J end, and the number of junction bases without a gene match is 5. The CDR3 runs 13 amino acids, cysteine and phenylalanine included. This entry keeps only the CDR3 DNA: 39 bases, framed from base 1. The source is a man between 18 and 29 years old in good health. The sequence links TRBV18 to TRBJ2-5, and 7 junctional nucleotides match TRBD2. The sequenced sample was naive CD8+ T cells sorted from blood. Read against the paper, the sample's cell subset or site label means: CD45RA+CCR7+. The nucleotides read TGTGCCAGCTCAGAACTAGCGCTGGAGACCCAGTACTTC. Translation gives CASSELALETQYF. The reference TRBV18 and TRBJ2-5 proteins fill in what lies around the CDR3, so the full variable domain reads NAGVMQNPRHLVRRRGQEARLRCSPMKGHSHVYWYRQLPEEGLKFMVYLQKENIIDESGMPKERFSAEFPKEGPSILRIQQVVRGDSAAYFCASSELALETQYFGPGTRLLVL.